These T cell receptor beta chains were read from a single sample in a study of Ad26.COV2.S vaccination and SARS-CoV-2 variants. TCRdb's table, derived via immunoSEQ multiplex PCR, lists solely in-frame clones and lacks some. Here the sample spans about 440,000 clones, about 90% being singletons. This specimen was peripheral blood, taken in a trial of Ad26.COV2.S vaccine versus placebo. These receptors originate from a person aged 18-60 years who received the Ad26.COV2.S COVID-19 vaccine or a placebo. CDR3s include the opening cysteine and the closing phenylalanine or tryptophan. The order of the fields is D gene, clone size, V gene, J gene, CDR3 protein, CDR3 DNA. A D gene is named only where the DNA matches it firmly. The listing skips clone size in some rows; elsewhere it reads once, few, many or a size class.

TRBD1,.,TRBV12-3/TRBV12-4,TRBJ2-1,CASGRTGKKFF,TGTGCCAGCGGCCGGACAGGGAAAAAGTTCTTC
TRBD1,.,TRBV2,TRBJ2-3,CATRQGGGTDTQYF,TGTGCCACCCGACAGGGGGGTGGCACAGATACGCAGTATTTT
.,.,TRBV5-6,TRBJ2-7,CASSLQGAYEQYF,TGTGCCAGCAGCTTACAGGGCGCCTACGAGCAGTACTTC
TRBD1,.,TRBV5-5,TRBJ1-5,CASSLWDREGQPQHF,TGTGCCAGCAGCTTGTGGGACAGGGAGGGTCAGCCCCAGCATTTT
.,.,TRBV6-5,TRBJ2-1,CASSYVRQVYNEQFF,TGTGCCAGCAGTTACGTACGACAGGTCTACAATGAGCAGTTCTTC
.,.,TRBV27,TRBJ1-2,CASNLERKANYGYTF,TGTGCCAGCAACCTTGAGAGGAAAGCTAACTATGGCTACACCTTC
TRBD1,.,TRBV7-6,TRBJ2-3,CASSKRPGTGSSTDTQYF,TGTGCCAGCAGCAAACGACCCGGGACAGGGTCTAGCACAGATACGCAGTATTTT
.,.,TRBV11-3,TRBJ2-7,CASSLDRPRYHPLEEQYF,TGTGCCAGCAGCTTAGATCGCCCCAGATATCATCCCCTAGAGGAGCAGTACTTC
TRBD2,once,TRBV5-8,TRBJ2-5,CASSSPGLTQETQYF,TGTGCCAGCAGCTCTCCGGGACTAACTCAAGAGACCCAGTACTTC
.,.,TRBV6-4,TRBJ2-2,CASSDRPGGYNGELFF,TGTGCCAGCAGTGACAGGCCAGGAGGGTACAACGGGGAGCTGTTTTTT
.,few,TRBV19,TRBJ1-6,CASSILGDSPLHF,TGTGCCAGTAGTATACTTGGAGATTCACCCCTCCACTTT
.,.,TRBV12-3/TRBV12-4,TRBJ1-1,CASIWGVTEAFF,TGTGCCAGCATCTGGGGGGTAACTGAAGCTTTCTTT
TRBD2,once,TRBV2,TRBJ2-3,CASSERLAGGDLSTDTQYF,TGTGCCAGCAGTGAACGACTAGCGGGAGGGGACCTGAGCACAGATACGCAGTATTTT
TRBD1,.,TRBV30,TRBJ2-3,CAWSLRDRATDTQYF,TGTGCCTGGAGCCTCCGGGACAGGGCCACAGATACGCAGTATTTT
.,.,TRBV12-2,TRBJ2-2,CASRGHRGQGWAGELFF,TGTGCAAGTCGCGGACACCGGGGCCAGGGTTGGGCCGGGGAGCTGTTTTTT
TRBD2,once,TRBV4-2,TRBJ2-3,CASSQEGAAGSTDTQYF,TGTGCCAGCAGCCAAGAGGGCGCAGCGGGAAGCACAGATACGCAGTATTTT
TRBD1,.,TRBV5-8,TRBJ2-2,CASSEATGGGTGELFF,TGTGCCAGCAGCGAAGCGACAGGGGGCGGGACCGGGGAGCTGTTTTTT
TRBD1,.,TRBV7-2,TRBJ2-7,CASSHRQGREQYF,TGTGCCAGCAGCCACAGACAGGGGAGAGAGCAGTACTTC
.,.,TRBV7-8,TRBJ1-3,CASSLVLQGISGNTIYF,TGTGCCAGCAGCTTAGTTCTGCAGGGGATTTCTGGAAACACCATATATTTT
.,.,TRBV11-2,TRBJ2-7,CASSLDLGSPTSYEQYF,TGTGCCAGCAGCTTAGACCTCGGATCGCCCACCTCCTACGAGCAGTACTTC
.,.,TRBV28,TRBJ2-7,CASTSRRYNYEQYF,TGTGCCAGCACCTCCCGGAGGTACAACTACGAGCAGTACTTC
.,.,TRBV5-6,TRBJ1-3,CASSSHTRPSTGNTIYF,TGTGCCAGCAGCTCTCACACGCGACCCTCAACTGGAAACACCATATATTTT
TRBD1,.,TRBV27,TRBJ2-5,CASSLSGDSHQETQYF,TGTGCCAGCAGTTTATCAGGGGACAGCCACCAAGAGACCCAGTACTTC
.,.,TRBV27,TRBJ2-5,CASSSDSARTQYF,TGTGCCAGCAGTTCTGACAGCGCCCGGACCCAGTACTTC
.,.,TRBV3-1/TRBV3-2,TRBJ2-2,CASSRLSGTGELFF,TGTGCCAGCAGCCGCCTCTCAGGGACCGGGGAGCTGTTTTTT
TRBD2,.,TRBV4-1,TRBJ2-3,CASSQGLARVTDTQYF,TGCGCCAGCAGCCAAGGACTAGCGAGAGTCACAGATACGCAGTATTTT
.,.,TRBV15,TRBJ1-1,CATSKGRGNTEAFF,TGTGCCACCAGCAAGGGCAGGGGAAACACTGAAGCTTTCTTT
.,.,TRBV7-9,TRBJ2-3,CASSSNLDTQYF,TGTGCCAGCAGCTCCAACTTGGATACGCAGTATTTT
.,.,TRBV9,TRBJ2-7,CASSVTLDSAEQYF,TGTGCCAGCAGCGTAACCTTGGACTCGGCCGAGCAGTACTTC
.,.,TRBV7-9,TRBJ2-5,CASSLSGLGDQETQYF,TGTGCCAGCAGCTTAAGTGGTCTTGGTGATCAAGAGACCCAGTACTTC
TRBD1,.,TRBV28,TRBJ2-4,CASRKLGTVLRLQYF,TGTGCCAGCAGAAAACTTGGGACAGTCCTTCGTCTTCAGTACTTC
.,.,TRBV27,TRBJ2-2,CASSLSRTFTGELFF,TGTGCCAGCAGTTTATCGAGGACCTTCACCGGGGAGCTGTTTTTT
.,.,TRBV5-1,TRBJ2-7,CASSLAAGSYEQYF,TGCGCCAGCAGCTTGGCCGCAGGTAGCTACGAGCAGTACTTC
.,.,TRBV2,TRBJ2-1,CASKRGPDNEQFF,TGTGCCAGCAAGCGAGGACCCGACAATGAGCAGTTCTTC
.,.,TRBV2,TRBJ1-1,CASSENMPNTEAFF,TGTGCCAGCAGTGAAAATATGCCGAACACTGAAGCTTTCTTT
.,.,TRBV28,TRBJ1-4,CASSLGEDEKLFF,TGTGCCAGCAGTTTAGGGGAGGATGAAAAACTGTTTTTT
TRBD1,.,TRBV11-2,TRBJ2-5,CASSLGQGQETQYF,TGTGCCAGCAGCTTAGGACAGGGGCAAGAGACCCAGTACTTC
TRBD2,.,TRBV6-4,TRBJ2-7,CASSDSRDYQNNYEQYF,TGTGCCAGCAGTGACTCGAGGGACTACCAAAACAATTACGAGCAGTACTTC
.,.,TRBV30,TRBJ1-5,CAWSGQRNQPQHF,TGTGCCTGGAGTGGGCAGCGCAATCAGCCCCAGCATTTT
.,.,TRBV19,TRBJ2-2,CASIGFPNTGELFF,TGTGCCAGTATAGGGTTCCCGAACACCGGGGAGCTGTTTTTT
.,.,TRBV5-1,TRBJ2-5,CASSFGQVLKEYQETQYF,TGCGCCAGCAGCTTCGGGCAGGTTCTGAAAGAGTACCAAGAGACCCAGTACTTC
.,.,TRBV5-1,TRBJ2-3,CASSARVGDTQYF,TGCGCCAGCAGCGCCCGTGTGGGGGATACGCAGTATTTT
.,.,TRBV4-2,TRBJ2-7,CASSPRTGAYEQYF,TGTGCCAGCAGCCCGAGGACTGGAGCCTACGAGCAGTACTTC
.,.,TRBV2,TRBJ1-5,CASTAGQAGQPQHF,TGTGCCAGCACCGCTGGGCAGGCCGGCCAGCCCCAGCATTTT
TRBD1,.,TRBV24-1,TRBJ2-3,CATSDRGTGFTDTQYF,TGTGCCACCAGTGACCGAGGGACAGGGTTCACAGATACGCAGTATTTT
.,.,TRBV15,TRBJ1-6,CATSRDGGSGQSPLHF,TGTGCCACCAGCAGAGATGGCGGGTCGGGCCAGTCACCCCTCCACTTT
.,.,TRBV29-1,TRBJ1-1,CSVIFMGGGTEAFF,TGCAGCGTTATCTTCATGGGGGGAGGCACTGAAGCTTTCTTT
.,.,TRBV27,TRBJ2-3,CASSLGYTDTQYF,TGTGCCAGCAGTTTGGGATACACAGATACGCAGTATTTT
TRBD2,.,TRBV19,TRBJ2-1,CATTLPGLRYNEQFF,TGTGCCACTACTCTTCCGGGACTACGTTACAATGAGCAGTTCTTC
.,once,TRBV23-1,TRBJ1-6,CASSQVPDWAHNNSPLHF,TGCGCCAGCAGTCAAGTACCGGATTGGGCCCATAATAATTCACCCCTCCACTTT
TRBD2,.,TRBV28,TRBJ2-7,CASSGPAGGPYEQYF,TGTGCCAGCAGTGGCCCCGCGGGAGGACCCTACGAGCAGTACTTC
TRBD1,.,TRBV19,TRBJ2-4,CASSISQGTKNIQYF,TGTGCCAGTAGTATCTCACAGGGGACCAAAAACATTCAGTACTTC